These 4 T cell receptor beta chains came from one sample sequenced in a study of control samples from healthy donors and cancer patients. TCRdb's table, derived via immunoSEQ multiplex PCR, lists solely in-frame clones and lacks some. The sample records 130,000 or so clones, around 94% being singletons. Sequencing was done on a sample of blood. The receptor set was obtained from a man aged 35 to 55 in good health.

This chain joins TRBV6-5 and TRBJ1-4; D gene ambiguous. The CDR3 is made up of 14 amino acids. The germline CDR1 and CDR2 sequences are MNHEY and SVGAGI. The V end lost 5 bases, the J end lost 4 bases, and 11 bases lay between the germline ends. CDR3: CASSTDTNNEKLFF. The CDR3 nucleotides are TGTGCCAGCAGTACCGACACGAATAATGAAAAACTGTTTTTT.

The CDR3 DNA sequence: TGTGCCAGCAGTGAAGCGTGGCAGGGACGCCCCAATCAGCCCCAGCATTTT. Residues: CASSEAWQGRPNQPQHF. The rearrangement links TRBV6-1 to TRBJ1-5; perhaps TRBD1 as D (5 bases). The CDR3 is made up of 17 amino acids. Trimming cost V 0 bases and J 3 bases, with 15 bases left between them. Germline lookup yields CDR1 MNHNS and CDR2 SASEGT.

The chain employs TRBV6-1 and TRBJ2-3; D is unclear. The CDR3 is 11 residues long. Looked up from germline, CDR1 is MNHNS and CDR2 is SASEGT. Trimming took 3 bases from V and 7 from J, leaving 5 bases between them. This CDR3 is CASSDSNTQYF. CDR3 DNA sequence: TGTGCCAGCAGTGATTCCAATACGCAGTATTTT.

The chain links TRBV11-2 to TRBJ2-3, with 8 bases matching TRBD2. The junction had 15 bases not matched to a gene; V was cut back by 1 base and J by 6 bases. The CDR3 runs to 18 residues. CDR1 SGHAT and CDR2 FQNNGV come from the germline V gene. The CDR3 spells CASSLALAGSGELDTQYF. DNA of the CDR3: TGTGCCAGCAGCTTAGCCTTAGCGGGATCAGGAGAATTGGATACGCAGTATTTT.